Below are 21 T cell receptor beta chains sequenced from a single sample in a study of response to subunit inactivated influenza vaccine. TCRdb analysed the RT-PCR reads with MiXCR anew, one entry per CDR3 protein. The sample carries roughly 710,000 distinct CDR3 sequences, around 15% recorded once. This specimen was PBMCs from blood, taken less than 15 days before vaccination. The source of these receptors is a man aged 50 to 60 who received an inactivated influenza vaccine.

The chain combines TRBV7-3 with TRBJ2-1, with 9 bases fitting TRBD2. This CDR3 spans 15 amino acids. Germline loops: CDR1 SGHTA, CDR2 FQGTGA. Trimming removed 2 bases from V and 9 bases from J; junction bases left unmatched: 8. CDR3 sequence reads: CASSLSGGRAVEQFF. As DNA, the CDR3 is TGTGCCAGCAGCTTATCGGGCGGGAGGGCGGTTGAGCAGTTCTTC. Supplemented by reference TRBV7-3 and TRBJ2-1, the full variable domain reads GAGVSQTPSNKVTEKGKYVELRCDPISGHTALYWYRQSLGQGPEFLIYFQGTGAADDSGLPNDRFFAVRPEGSVSTLKIQRTERGDSAVYLCASSLSGGRAVEQFFGPGTRLTVL.

Many counts were recorded for this clonotype. V gene TRBV20-1 combines with J gene TRBJ2-3; the match to TRBD2 covers 7 bases. Germline trimming cut 2 bases from V and 2 bases from J; bases unmatched to any gene: 13. This CDR3 region has 17 residues. Germline values: CDR1 DFQATT, CDR2 SNEGSKA (reference sequence). The CDR3 coding sequence is TGCAGTGCTAGACACGAGGGACTACATACACTCACAGATACGCAGTATTTT. Residues: CSARHEGLHTLTDTQYF.

The rearrangement joins TRBV20-1 to TRBJ2-7; D is possibly TRBD1 or TRBD2 (5 bases each). V was cut by 3 bases and J by 1 base, with 13 bases left in between. There are 14 residues in the CDR3. Germline lookup yields CDR1 DFQATT and CDR2 SNEGSKA (reference sequence). CDR3 coding DNA: TGCAGTGCTAGGGGACGCAGGGATTCCTACGAGCAGTACTTC. Translated: CSARGRRDSYEQYF.

V gene TRBV28 combines with J gene TRBJ2-1; D uncertain. The CDR3 consists of 15 residues. In germline, CDR1 is MDHEN, CDR2 SYDVKM. V shed 7 bases and J shed 2 bases, with 15 bases lying between them. The CDR3 coding sequence is TGTGCCAGCAACTTATCCCCAGCGACCTACAATGAGCAGTTCTTC. It specifies CASNLSPATYNEQFF.

This chain uses TRBV10-3 with TRBJ2-1; D ambiguous. The germline V gene encodes CDR1 ENHRY and CDR2 SYGVKD. The CDR3 covers 15 residues. Deletions cut 0 bases from V and 9 bases from J, with 15 bases between. CDR3 nucleotides: TGTGCCATCAGTGAGTCGCTCAACGCTCGGAGTGAGCAGTTCTTC. Translated, it gives CAISESLNARSEQFF.

This chain links TRBV7-2 with TRBJ1-6; D is unclear. This CDR3 has 14 residues. Germline values: CDR1 SGHTA, CDR2 FQGNSA. V shed 1 base and J shed 2 bases, with 3 bases lying between them. CDR3 protein: CASSLGPYNSPLHF. In DNA form, the CDR3 reads TGTGCCAGCAGCTTAGGACCCTATAATTCACCCCTCCACTTT.

This clonotype appeared a few times. The V call is TRBV11-2, the J call TRBJ2-1; TRBD2 might be the D (7 bases). V lost 0 bases and J 0 bases, leaving 12 bases between the germline ends. CDR3 length: 17 amino acids. The germline gives CDR1 SGHAT, CDR2 FQNNGV. In DNA, the CDR3 is TGTGCCAGCAGCTTAGATCGGGGGGCGAGCTCCTACAATGAGCAGTTCTTC. It specifies CASSLDRGASSYNEQFF.

V gene TRBV5-1 combines with J gene TRBJ2-1; 7 bases align to TRBD2. The CDR3 totals 14 residues. After removal of 4 bases from V and 7 bases from J, the junction contained 8 bases not matched to a gene. Germline-derived CDR1 and CDR2 are SGHRS and YFSETQ. The CDR3 DNA is TGCGCCAGCAGCATCGGCTGGGGGGGGAATGAGCAGTTCTTC. Translated: CASSIGWGGNEQFF.

This clonotype was picked up many times. The chain uses TRBV9 and TRBJ2-4; D gene uncertain. Germline V gene data show CDR1 as SGDLS and CDR2 as YYNGEE. This CDR3 comprises 16 residues. V dropped 3 bases and J dropped 6 bases, with 19 bases sitting between them. CDR3 amino acids: CASSDQVLSRGNIQYF. The CDR3 nucleotides read TGTGCCAGCAGCGACCAGGTTCTGAGTCGCGGAAACATTCAGTACTTC.

DNA of the CDR3: TGTGCCAGCAGCTTATCCAAGGGGCGCGGCACTGAAGCTTTCTTT. It codes for CASSLSKGRGTEAFF. The gene calls are TRBV7-2 and TRBJ1-1; D may be TRBD1 (5 bases). The CDR3 consists of 15 residues. Germline CDR1 SGHTA, CDR2 FQGNSA. V dropped 2 bases and J dropped 4 bases, with 14 bases sitting between them. Together with reference TRBV7-2 and TRBJ1-1, the CDR3 gives the full variable domain: GAGVSQSPSNKVTEKGKDVELRCDPISGHTALYWYRQSLGQGLEFLIYFQGNSAPDKSGLPSDRFSAERTGGSVSTLTIQRTQQEDSAVYLCASSLSKGRGTEAFFGQGTRLTVV.

In this sample, this clonotype turned up a few times. This chain uses TRBV4-2 with TRBJ2-5; 11 bases match TRBD2. Germline CDR1 reads LGHNA; CDR2 reads YNFKEQ. There are 15 residues in the CDR3. V lost 4 bases and J lost 2; bases outside the gene matches: 3. The DNA of the CDR3 is TGTGCCAGCAGCCCCAGGACTAGCGGGCAAGAGACCCAGTACTTC. Its translation: CASSPRTSGQETQYF.

The chain links TRBV4-1 to TRBJ2-3, with D perhaps matching TRBD1 or TRBD2 (6 bases each). The germline CDR1 and CDR2 sequences are MGHRA and YSYEKL. V was shortened by 4 bases and J by 0 bases, with 20 bases between the two germline ends. The length of the CDR3 is 18 residues. The CDR3 protein is CASSPGTPRGTSTDTQYF. The DNA of the CDR3 is TGCGCCAGCAGCCCTGGGACACCTCGGGGGACGAGCACAGATACGCAGTATTTT.

The table lists this clonotype with a few counts. V gene TRBV12-3 or TRBV12-4 combines with J gene TRBJ2-1; 11 bases are shared with TRBD2. The V gene end was trimmed by 7 bases and the J gene end by 7 bases; junction bases not matched to a gene: 6. The length of the CDR3 is 14 residues. CDR3 in DNA: TGTGCCAGCACCGAGGGACTAGCGGTTAATGAGCAGTTCTTC. It codes for CASTEGLAVNEQFF.

V and J are TRBV7-8 and TRBJ1-1; D gene uncertain. V lost 5 bases to trimming and J lost 0 bases, with 13 bases between them. Per the germline V gene, CDR1 is SGHVS and CDR2 is FQNEAQ. The CDR3 is 15 amino acids. The CDR3 loop is CASSPRSQLNTEAFF. CDR3 DNA sequence: TGTGCCAGCAGCCCCAGAAGCCAATTGAACACTGAAGCTTTCTTT. Looking up the rest from reference TRBV7-8 and TRBJ1-1 gives the full variable domain: GAGVSQSPRYKVAKRGQDVALRCDPISGHVSLFWYQQALGQGPEFLTYFQNEAQLDKSGLPSDRFFAERPEGSVSTLKIQRTQQEDSAVYLCASSPRSQLNTEAFFGQGTRLTVV.

This clonotype was seen a handful of times. Written as DNA, the CDR3 is TGTGCCACCAGTGACGAAAACAGGGGGCCAGAGACCCAGTACTTC. Translation gives CATSDENRGPETQYF. This chain uses TRBV24-1 with TRBJ2-5, with TRBD1 identical over 9 bases. V shed 4 bases, J shed 4 bases, and the junction held 6 bases outside the gene matches. Per the germline V gene, CDR1 is KGHDR and CDR2 is SFDVKD. CDR3 length equals 15 residues.

This clonotype was detected only a few times. The J gene is TRBJ2-3, the V gene TRBV12-3 or TRBV12-4; D gene unclear. The CDR3 contains 13 residues. The ends were cut back, 7 bases at V and 7 bases at J, with 15 bases in the middle. The DNA for the CDR3 is TGTGCCAGCACTACGGGCCCCCCGTATACGCAGTATTTT. Translated: CASTTGPPYTQYF.

The rearrangement links TRBV6-1 to TRBJ2-7; possibly TRBD1 for D (6 bases). CDR1 and CDR2 (germline): MNHNS, SASEGT. The CDR3 contains 12 residues. V lost 6 bases and J 2 bases, leaving 8 bases between the germline ends. This CDR3 is CASRDSAYEQYF. CDR3 nucleotides: TGTGCCAGCAGGGACAGTGCCTACGAGCAGTACTTC.

The genes are TRBV6-1 and TRBJ2-1; possibly TRBD2 for D (5 bases). The CDR3 consists of 15 residues. Germline lookup yields CDR1 MNHNS and CDR2 SASEGT. V lost 7 bases and J lost 0, with 13 bases in between. The CDR3 protein is CASTRYGSSYNEQFF. CDR3 sequence (DNA): TGTGCCAGCACCCGTTATGGGAGCTCCTACAATGAGCAGTTCTTC.

The chain employs TRBV4-2 and TRBJ2-3; no clear D gene. The CDR3 loop spans 15 amino acids. V lost 0 bases, J lost 0 bases, and 7 bases lay in between. The germline V gene encodes CDR1 LGHNA and CDR2 YNFKEQ. In DNA form, the CDR3 reads TGTGCCAGCAGCCAAGAGACGGTGAGCACAGATACGCAGTATTTT. Protein sequence: CASSQETVSTDTQYF.

This chain uses TRBV20-1 with TRBJ1-1, with D uncertain. The CDR3 totals 12 residues. Germline V gene lookup returns CDR1 DFQATT and CDR2 SNEGSKA (reference sequence). V gave up 3 bases and J gave up 0 bases, with 5 bases separating them. CDR3 coding DNA: TGCAGTGCTAGTGCTGTGAACACTGAAGCTTTCTTT. Translating it yields CSASAVNTEAFF.

CDR3 region: CSVVGLAVVEQFF. CDR3 DNA sequence: TGCAGCGTTGTCGGACTAGCGGTCGTTGAGCAGTTCTTC. J is TRBJ2-1 and V is TRBV29-1, with 10 nucleotides matching TRBD2. The CDR3 runs 13 residues. The germline gives CDR1 SQVTM, CDR2 ANQGSEA. Losses at the gene ends were 4 bases for V and 9 bases for J; bases not matched to a gene: 6.